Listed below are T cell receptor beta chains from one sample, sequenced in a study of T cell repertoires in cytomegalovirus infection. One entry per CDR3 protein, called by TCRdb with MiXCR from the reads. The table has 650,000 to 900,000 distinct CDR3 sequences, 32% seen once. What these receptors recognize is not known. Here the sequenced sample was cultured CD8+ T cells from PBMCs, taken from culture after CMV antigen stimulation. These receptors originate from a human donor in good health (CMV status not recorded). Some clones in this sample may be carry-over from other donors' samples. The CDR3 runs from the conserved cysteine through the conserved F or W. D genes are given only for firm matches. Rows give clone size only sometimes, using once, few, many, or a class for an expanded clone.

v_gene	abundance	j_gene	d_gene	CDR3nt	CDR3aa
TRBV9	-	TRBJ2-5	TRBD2	TGTGCCAGCAGCGTAGGACTAGCGGGGGGGCCAAGTGGCGAGACCCAGTACTTC	CASSVGLAGGPSGETQYF
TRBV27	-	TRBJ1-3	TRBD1	TGTGCCAGCAGCCCGGGACAGCTTTCCTCTGGAAACACCATATATTTT	CASSPGQLSSGNTIYF
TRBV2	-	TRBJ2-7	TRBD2	TGTGCCAGCAGTGAAGGACTAGCGGGGGGAATCTACGAGCAGTACTTC	CASSEGLAGGIYEQYF
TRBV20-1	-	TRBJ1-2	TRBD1	TGCAGTGCCTTGCCTACAGGGGGACAAAGGGGCTACACCTTC	CSALPTGGQRGYTF
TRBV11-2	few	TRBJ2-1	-	TGTGCCAGCAGCTTAGAGTTGGGGGGGCTCTACAATGAGCAGTTCTTC	CASSLELGGLYNEQFF
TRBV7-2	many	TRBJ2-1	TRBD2	TGTGCCAGCAGCGCGCGGACTAGCGGCTACTACAATGAGCAGTTCTTC	CASSARTSGYYNEQFF
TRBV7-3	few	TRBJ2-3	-	TGTGCCAGCAGCTCGTTGACTGACACAGATACGCAGTATTTT	CASSSLTDTDTQYF
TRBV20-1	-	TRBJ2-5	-	TGCAGTGCTCGAGGGGAACGTGGGGAAGAGACCCAGTACTTC	CSARGERGEETQYF
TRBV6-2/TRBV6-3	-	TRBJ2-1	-	TGTGCCAGCACCCGAAGATCCTACAATGAGCAGTTCTTC	CASTRRSYNEQFF
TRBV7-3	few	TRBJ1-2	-	TGTGCCAGCAGCCTACGGGGACCCACGAGCTCTGTTTCCTATGGCTACACCTTC	CASSLRGPTSSVSYGYTF
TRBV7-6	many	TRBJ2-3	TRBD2	TGTGCCAGCAGCGCACTAGCGGGGAACACAGATACGCAGTATTTT	CASSALAGNTDTQYF
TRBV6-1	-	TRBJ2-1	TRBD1	TGTGCCAGCAGTATCCGGACAGGGAAGTACAATGAGCAGTTCTTC	CASSIRTGKYNEQFF
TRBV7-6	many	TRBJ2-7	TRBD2	TGTGCCAGCAGCTTAGACCCGGGGGGCTACGAGCAGTACTTC	CASSLDPGGYEQYF
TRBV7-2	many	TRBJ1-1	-	TGTGCCAGCAGCTTCGGGTTCCTAAACACTGAAGCTTTCTTT	CASSFGFLNTEAFF
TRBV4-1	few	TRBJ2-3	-	TGCGCCAGCAGCCAAGAACAAGGGGGGGCGATAGATACGCAGTATTTT	CASSQEQGGAIDTQYF
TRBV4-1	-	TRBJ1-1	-	TGCGCCAGCAGCCAAGATTCCGGGGGCACTGAAGCTTTCTTT	CASSQDSGGTEAFF
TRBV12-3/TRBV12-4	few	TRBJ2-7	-	TGTGCCAGCAGTTCAAGTTCCGGGAGTGACTACGAGCAGTACTTC	CASSSSSGSDYEQYF
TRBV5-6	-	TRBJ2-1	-	TGTGCCAGCAGCTTGGAGGGACTGATACACAATGAGCAGTTCTTC	CASSLEGLIHNEQFF
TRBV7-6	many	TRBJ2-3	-	TGTGCCAGCAGCCCGAGGACGGCCGGGGATACGCAGTATTTT	CASSPRTAGDTQYF
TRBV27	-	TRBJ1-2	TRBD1	TGTGCCAGCTGGGCCTCGGACAGGAATTATGGCTACACCTTC	CASWASDRNYGYTF
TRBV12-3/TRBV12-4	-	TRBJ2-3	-	TGTGCCAGCAGCCCCGGGGAGAGCACAGATACGCAGTATTTT	CASSPGESTDTQYF
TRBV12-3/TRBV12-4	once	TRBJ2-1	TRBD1	TGTGTCAGCTGGGGAGGGGACAGGGGAAGCAATGAGCAGTTCTTC	CVSWGGDRGSNEQFF
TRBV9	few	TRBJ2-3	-	TGTGCCAGCAGCGTACCCTCTATCGGAGATACGCAGTATTTT	CASSVPSIGDTQYF
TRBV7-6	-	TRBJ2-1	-	TGTGCCAGCAGCCCACCCGGGTCCTTAATAATTGAGCAGTTCTTC	CASSPPGSLIIEQFF
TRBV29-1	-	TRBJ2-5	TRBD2	TGCAGCGCTGGGACTAGCGGGGGTAGGGAGACCCAGTACTTC	CSAGTSGGRETQYF
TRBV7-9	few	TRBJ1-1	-	TGTGCCAGCAGCCCTGGGCCGGCTCGAAACACTGAAGCTTTCTTT	CASSPGPARNTEAFF
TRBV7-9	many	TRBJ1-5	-	TGTGCCAGCAGCCAAGGAGGGGTCAATCAGCCCCAGCATTTT	CASSQGGVNQPQHF
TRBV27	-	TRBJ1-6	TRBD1	TGTGCCAGCAGTTTATCGTCGGACAGGGCAACCTATAATTCACCCCTCCACTTT	CASSLSSDRATYNSPLHF
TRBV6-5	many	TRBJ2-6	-	TGTGCCAGCAGCCATAGGAACGTCGGGTCTGGGGCCAACGTCCTGACTTTC	CASSHRNVGSGANVLTF
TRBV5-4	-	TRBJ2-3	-	TGTGCCAGCAGCTTAAGGGACATAGACCCAGATACGCAGTATTTT	CASSLRDIDPDTQYF
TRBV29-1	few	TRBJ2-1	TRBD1	TGCAGCGTTTCCGGGACAGGGCACAATGAGCAGTTCTTC	CSVSGTGHNEQFF
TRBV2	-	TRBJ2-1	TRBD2	TGTGCCAGCATGACACGGGGGGGCCTTGGGAATGAGCAGTTCTTC	CASMTRGGLGNEQFF
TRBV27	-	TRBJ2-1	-	TGTGCCAGCAGTTTAGCTGGGCCCCCGATATACAATGAGCAGTTCTTC	CASSLAGPPIYNEQFF
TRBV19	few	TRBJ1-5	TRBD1	TGTGCCAGTAGGGGCAGGGGGCTCAATCAGCCCCAGCATTTT	CASRGRGLNQPQHF
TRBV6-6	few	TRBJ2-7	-	TGTGCCAGCGTTACAGGGCCCACCTACGAGCAGTACTTC	CASVTGPTYEQYF
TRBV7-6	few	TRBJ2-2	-	TGTGCCAGCAGCTTAGAATTTATGGCTCTTGCCGGGGAGCTGTTTTTT	CASSLEFMALAGELFF
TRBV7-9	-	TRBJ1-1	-	TGTGCCAGCAAAAAGGACAGTGGGGGTTTTGAAGCTTTCTTT	CASKKDSGGFEAFF
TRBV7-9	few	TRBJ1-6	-	TGTGCCAGCAGCTCGGCCAACTTCTCCTATAATTCACCCCTCCACTTT	CASSSANFSYNSPLHF
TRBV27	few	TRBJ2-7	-	TGTGCCAGCAGTTTGGGGACCCGCGGCGAGCAGTACTTC	CASSLGTRGEQYF
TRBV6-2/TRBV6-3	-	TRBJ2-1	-	TGTGCCAGCAGTTACTTTGAAGGGAAACCAGAGTTCTTC	CASSYFEGKPEFF
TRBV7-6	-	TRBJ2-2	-	TGTGCCAGCAGCTTAGTAGGATACGGGGAGCTGTTTTTT	CASSLVGYGELFF
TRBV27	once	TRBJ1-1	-	TGTGTCAGCAGTCAGATGACTTCGGGGACTGAAGCTTTCTTT	CVSSQMTSGTEAFF